This TCR beta chain was captured in a study of blood T cell repertoires in COVID-19. Study background: The study drew acute and convalescent COVID-19 samples from the United States, Italy and Spain. PBMCs, B-cell-depleted T cells, or T cells provided the cDNA or gDNA that made up the material.

Source study methods: Estimation of nucleated cell counts relied on the amplification of reference gene primers. The assay was immunoSEQ multiplex PCR, and TCRdb's table has in-frame clones only and misses some. V and J calls and clone size are given by that table; D and trimming were obtained from the DNA. The sample has some 190,000 clones, roughly 85% seen once. V dropped 4 bases and J dropped 5 bases, with 15 bases sitting between them. CDR3 length equals 15 residues. CDR1 and CDR2 from the germline V gene are LNHDA and SQIVND (reference sequence). The sample was peripheral blood. The receptor was isolated from a human donor with active or convalescent COVID-19. The donor label of this sample is uncertain. The chain recombines TRBV19 with TRBJ1-5, with a tentative D call TRBD1 (6 bases). DNA of the CDR3: TGTGCCAGTAGTAGTCAGGGGAGTGGATATCAGCCCCAGCATTTT. It codes for CASSSQGSGYQPQHF.